The clone carrying this T cell receptor beta chain was seen a handful of times. Its target is unknown. This sample stems from a study of blood T cells in healthy people across ages. Russia was home to the donors, healthy Caucasian individuals aged about 6 to 90. Alongside a J-beta primer mix, a sample-barcoded 5' primer served in a second PCR lasting roughly 7 to 11 cycles. All cDNA molecules were each tagged by a template-switch adaptor with 12 random nucleotides. MiXCR was run by TCRdb on the 5' RACE reads, yielding one entry per CDR3 protein. The sample includes 600,000 or so distinct CDR3 sequences, around 31% seen only once; the top ten take 15% to 19%. The CDR3 length is 11 residues. Germline-derived CDR1 and CDR2 are MDHEN and SYDVKM. Trimming pared 8 bases from V and 6 bases from J, leaving 10 bases between. The study's findings and limits: What prevented conclusive comparison of naive and antigen-experienced cells was that PBMCs were unsorted.

The sample taken for sequencing was blood. The rearrangement uses TRBV28 and TRBJ1-2; no definite D call. The sequence came from an elderly woman in good health. The CDR3 region has the DNA TGTGCCAGCGGCTACGGTAATGGCTACACCTTC. This codes for CASGYGNGYTF.